These 16 T cell receptor beta chains share one sample of origin, sequenced in a study of blood T cell repertoires in COVID-19. Method: immunoSEQ multiplex PCR; TCRdb's copy keeps in-frame clones and lacks some. There are under 350,000 clones in the sample; under 90% occur only once, and about 4.6% lies in the top ten. Sample: PBMCs or T cells enriched from blood (not recorded which). These receptors originate from a man aged 30 to 45 who had recovered from COVID-19.

V gene TRBV14 combines with J gene TRBJ2-1; 7 nucleotides align to TRBD2. The germline V gene encodes CDR1 SGHDN and CDR2 FVKESK. V lost 1 base and J lost 3; bases outside the gene matches: 6. This CDR3 is built from 16 residues. The CDR3 region has the DNA TGTGCCAGCAGCCAAGTCCGGTGGGGGGGCTACAATGAGCAGTTCTTC. Translating it yields CASSQVRWGGYNEQFF.

The CDR3 loop is CASSEGRNEQYF. The CDR3 DNA follows: TGTGCCAGCAGTGAAGGGAGAAACGAGCAGTACTTC. The V call is TRBV25-1, the J call TRBJ2-7, with a tentative D call TRBD2 (5 bases). CDR3 size: 12 residues. The germline CDR1 and CDR2 sequences are MGHDK and SYGVNS. Deletions cut 2 bases from V and 5 bases from J, with 7 bases between.

This rearrangement joins TRBV18 to TRBJ2-1, with D unclear. Germline V gene sequence: CDR1 KGHSH, CDR2 LQKENI. CDR3 size: 17 residues. V lost 5 bases and J lost 5, with 22 bases in between. This CDR3 is CASSSINSMGHDNEQFF. In DNA form, the CDR3 reads TGTGCCAGCTCATCAATCAATTCTATGGGCCACGACAATGAGCAGTTCTTC.

This chain connects TRBV7-2 to TRBJ1-2, with 11 bases fitting TRBD1. The CDR3 is 15 residues long. The junction had 9 bases not matched to a gene; V was cut back by 5 bases and J by 7 bases. Per germline, CDR1 SGHTA and CDR2 FQGNSA. The CDR3 DNA reads as TGTGCCAGCAGCCTCCAAGTGGGGACAGGGGGTGGCTACACCTTC. Encoded protein: CASSLQVGTGGGYTF.

The J gene is TRBJ1-1, the V gene TRBV30; 7 bases match TRBD1. Germline V lookup: CDR1 GTSNPN, CDR2 SVGIG (reference sequence). Losses at the gene ends were 0 bases for V and 0 bases for J; bases not matched to a gene: 7. The length of the CDR3 is 16 residues. This chain's CDR3 is CAWSVRDRAMNTEAFF. The CDR3 nucleotides read TGTGCCTGGAGTGTAAGGGACAGAGCAATGAACACTGAAGCTTTCTTT.

Details on this clone: The sample has other DNA sequences that encode this CDR3 too. The rearrangement links TRBV7-9 to TRBJ1-5; maybe TRBD1 (5 bases). The CDR3 covers 14 residues. Germline V lookup: CDR1 SEHNR, CDR2 FQNEAQ (reference sequence). The V and J ends lost 1 base and 4 bases respectively, with 8 bases between them. The CDR3 here is CASSLEGVNQPQHF. CDR3 coding DNA: TGTGCCAGCAGCTTAGAAGGGGTGAATCAGCCCCAGCATTTT.

This sequence joins TRBV7-9 and TRBJ1-3; D call uncertain. Trimming took off 5 bases at V and 0 bases at J, with 11 bases between the two ends. Germline V gives CDR1 SEHNR, CDR2 FQNEAQ (reference sequence). CDR3 length: 15 residues. The CDR3 DNA is TGTGCCAGCAGCAGGGCCCTGCGCTCTGGAAACACCATATATTTT. Its protein product is CASSRALRSGNTIYF.

The chain is built from TRBV9 and TRBJ2-3, with 8 bases identical to TRBD2. The CDR3 runs 16 residues. J lost 1 base, V lost 1 base, and 5 bases had no gene match. Germline V CDR1 and CDR2: SGDLS, YYNGEE. For the CDR3, the DNA is TGTGCCAGCAGCGTACTCAGCGGGAGTCGCACAGATACGCAGTATTTT. It codes for CASSVLSGSRTDTQYF.

The V and J genes are TRBV11-3 and TRBJ2-1, with 7 positions matching TRBD1. The CDR3 contains 16 residues. The V gene's germline CDR1 is SGHNT and CDR2 YENEEA. J was trimmed by 8 bases and V by 4 bases; bases with no gene match: 14. CDR3 protein: CASSSRQGAKRDEQFF. CDR3 sequence (DNA): TGTGCCAGCAGCTCCAGACAGGGAGCGAAACGCGATGAGCAGTTCTTC.

The chain couples TRBV5-1 to TRBJ1-1, with 9 bases matching TRBD1. The length of the CDR3 is 19 residues. V shed 2 bases, J shed 1 base, and the junction held 15 bases outside the gene matches. The V gene's germline CDR1 is SGHRS and CDR2 YFSETQ. The CDR3 loop is CASSFTTGGRDLTNTEAFF. The DNA of the CDR3 is TGCGCCAGCAGCTTTACTACAGGGGGCCGAGATCTCACGAACACTGAAGCTTTCTTT. The full variable domain, in which reference TRBV5-1 and TRBJ1-1 provide the parts outside the CDR3, is KAGVTQTPRYLIKTRGQQVTLSCSPISGHRSVSWYQQTPGQGLQFLFEYFSETQRNKGNFPGRFSGRQFSNSRSEMNVSTLELGDSALYLCASSFTTGGRDLTNTEAFFGQGTRLTVV.

J is TRBJ2-2 and V is TRBV19, with 9 bases fitting TRBD1. The J segment lost 5 bases and the V segment lost 5 bases, leaving 6 bases of the junction unmatched. CDR1 and CDR2 from the germline V gene are LNHDA and SQIVND (reference sequence). The CDR3 spans 15 residues. DNA of the CDR3: TGTGCCAGTAGTGTTGGGACAGGGCGAACCGGGGAGCTGTTTTTT. It specifies CASSVGTGRTGELFF.

The CDR3 nucleotides are TGTGCCAGCAAGCTCGGGGGGACCCCAGATACGCAGTATTTT. It specifies CASKLGGTPDTQYF. The chain joins TRBV5-5 to TRBJ2-3, with 7 bases lining up with TRBD2. The CDR3 consists of 14 residues. Germline CDR1 and CDR2: SGHKS and YYEKEE (reference sequence). V trimming: 6 bases; J trimming: 4 bases; junction bases outside the gene matches: 8.

The V gene is TRBV30, the J gene TRBJ2-3; D gene unclear. CDR3 size: 12 residues. V shed 2 bases and J shed 6 bases, with 9 bases lying between them. The germline V gene has CDR1 GTSNPN and CDR2 SVGIG (reference sequence). The DNA of the CDR3 is TGTGCCTGGAGTACTCTTCGGGATACGCAGTATTTT. This codes for CAWSTLRDTQYF.

This clone was seen a few times. The rearrangement links TRBV7-9 to TRBJ1-2; TRBD1 agrees at 7 bases. The CDR3 runs to 13 residues. Germline CDR1 SEHNR, CDR2 FQNEAQ (reference sequence). V dropped 3 bases and J dropped 4; count of bases not matched to a gene: 2. The CDR3 region has the DNA TGTGCCAGCAGCTTGGACAGGTTCTATGGCTACACCTTC. It translates to CASSLDRFYGYTF.

There are a few counts of this clone. The chain links TRBV2 to TRBJ1-3; a possible D gene is TRBD1 (6 bases). With 6 bases removed from V and 0 bases from J, the gap between germline ends came to 12 bases. This CDR3 is built from 15 residues. The germline V gene encodes CDR1 SNHLY and CDR2 FYNNEI. CDR3 coding DNA: TGTGCCAGCAGAGAACAGGGCTCCTCTGGAAACACCATATATTTT. It translates to CASREQGSSGNTIYF.

V and J are TRBV14 and TRBJ1-2; D not certain. From germline, CDR1 is SGHDN and CDR2 FVKESK. V was pared by 1 base and J by 2 bases, with 5 bases between. The CDR3 sequence is 13 residues long. The CDR3 is CASSQGQNYGYTF. DNA for the CDR3: TGTGCCAGCAGCCAAGGGCAAAACTATGGCTACACCTTC.